This record looks at one T cell receptor (beta chain) sequence and its context. The PCR made use of 60 Vbeta and 13 Jbeta primers. Some clones are missing from TCRdb's copy, which holds only in-frame ones; the method was immunoSEQ multiplex PCR. This repertoire shows more than 95,000 clones, around two thirds found once; its top ten account for approximately 4.3%. The data belong to a study of cytomegalovirus exposure and HLA in healthy donors. Study context: A prior analysis found 117 million unique TCR beta sequences from approximately 190 million T cells.

CDR1 and CDR2 from the germline V gene are MGHRA and YSYEKL. The CDR3 is 16 residues long. The J segment lost 5 bases and the V segment lost 5 bases, leaving 12 bases of the junction unmatched. Sequenced material: PBMCs. This chain connects TRBV4-1 to TRBJ2-5, with TRBD2 identical over 9 bases. This TCR was sampled from a man between 60 and 75 years old in good health and CMV-seropositive. CDR3 residues: CASSSSSGGVSETQYF. CDR3 nucleotides: TGCGCCAGCAGCTCTAGTAGCGGGGGTGTGTCTGAGACCCAGTACTTC.